This record covers a single T cell receptor (beta chain). Which antigen it targets is not known. The record has no base qualities; no much larger clone is one base away. TCRbeta CDR3 regions were amplified from genomic DNA by means of the immunoSEQ Assay, a bias-controlled multiplex PCR. The paper's processing steps were these. The number of nucleated cells in each sample was estimated from the amplification of reference gene primers within the assay. To quantify the absolute abundance of each unique TCRbeta CDR3 rearrangement, sequence reads were collapsed and filtered. For each sample, productive Simpson clonality was calculated by taking the square root of Simpson's diversity index across productive rearrangements. Imported from immuneACCESS, the table was reduced by TCRdb to in-frame sequences with V and J called. These copies leave out some clones; in studies compared against another copy, an unresolved V gene accounts for under half, and the cause of the remainder is not known. The D gene and trimming were derived from the DNA, and the V and J assignments and clone size from that table. Recorded for this sample are fewer than 85,000 clones; approximately 85% of them occurred a single time. The top ten hold under 6% of the sample.

Collaborating institutions collected whole blood in K2EDTA tubes following their own protocols. For TCRbeta analysis, collaborators shipped samples as frozen whole blood, isolated PBMCs, or DNA extracted from either of those sample types. This sample stems from a study of blood T cell repertoires in COVID-19 (dated by TCRdb to 2019 to 2021). Regarding the study in general: Collaborator samples came from the United States, Italy and Spain and covered acute and convalescent phases of COVID-19. The material from the prospective study consisted of cDNA or gDNA derived from T cells, B-cell-depleted T cells, or PBMCs. Deeply sampled blood TCRbeta repertoires from subjects exposed to, actively infected with, or recovered from COVID-19 were included in the dataset. A freely available public database, intended as a resource for researchers studying the immune response to SARS-CoV-2, is where the repertoires were released. Samples were obtained from the ongoing ImmuneRACE study (first 160 participants) and from over 1,000 subjects provided by 6 global collaborators. Sample metadata almost always included a de-identified subject ID, COVID-19 status, age in years and sex. Where available, HLA class I and class II types were taken from metadata supplied by the sample provider and were not determined by assay-based typing.

Here is what the overall study found, with its caveats: The quantity of clinical and demographic metadata differed by source and by participant and was supplied without curation.

This TCR was sampled from a man older than 75 with acute or convalescent COVID-19. Sequenced: peripheral blood.

The DNA sequence is given as TGTGCCAGTAGTATCCGACTAGCGGGGGGGCCCTCCTACAATGAGCAGTTCTTC. It encodes CASSIRLAGGPSYNEQFF. This receptor chain uses TRBV19 and TRBJ2-1, with 14 junctional bases fitting TRBD2. The CDR3 runs 18 amino acids, cysteine and phenylalanine included. CDR3 DNA is the only sequence kept; it has 54 bases, read in frame from the first base. Reading the germline V gene (reference sequence) gives CDR1 LNHDA and CDR2 SQIVND. V is trimmed back by 3 bases and J by 0 bases, and the junction contains 4 bases that no gene match accounts for. Reference TRBV19 and TRBJ2-1 genes cover what lies past the CDR3, so the full variable domain is DGGITQSPKYLFRKEGQNVTLSCEQNLNHDAMYWYRQDPGQGLRLIYYSQIVNDFQKGDIAEGYSVSREKKESFPLTVTSAQKNPTAFYLCASSIRLAGGPSYNEQFFGPGTRLTVL.